The entry below describes one TCR beta chain. Its antigen is not identified. Produced via immunoSEQ multiplex PCR; TCRdb's table is partial and in-frame only. Altogether about 680,000 clones are present, roughly nine tenths being singletons, with the ten largest covering 24%. CD45RO-negative CD8 cells positively selected for CCR7 made up the naive population, which excluded terminally differentiated effector memory CD45RA+ cells. CDR3 length: 15 amino acids. V lost 4 bases, J lost 2 bases, and 3 bases stayed unmatched. The germline V gene encodes CDR1 SGHNT and CDR2 YYREEE (reference sequence). This sample is drawn from a study of shared clonotypes between healthy human individuals. General observations from the study: In a handful of donors, around 5% of naive CD4 clonotypes appeared in common. Some clonotypes were shared by all four sorted-subset donors, while others were not shared. The non-shared ones had lower generation probabilities than the shared ones. Depth of sequencing was expected to influence donor clonotype sharing.

The source of this sequence is a man aged 25-40 years in good health. The chain is built from TRBV5-4 and TRBJ2-1, with TRBD2 matching 10 bases. Sequencing input: naive CD8+ T cells sorted from blood. The CDR3 coding sequence is TGTGCCAGCAGCCCTGGACTAGCGGCCTACAATGAGCAGTTCTTC. Translated, it gives CASSPGLAAYNEQFF.